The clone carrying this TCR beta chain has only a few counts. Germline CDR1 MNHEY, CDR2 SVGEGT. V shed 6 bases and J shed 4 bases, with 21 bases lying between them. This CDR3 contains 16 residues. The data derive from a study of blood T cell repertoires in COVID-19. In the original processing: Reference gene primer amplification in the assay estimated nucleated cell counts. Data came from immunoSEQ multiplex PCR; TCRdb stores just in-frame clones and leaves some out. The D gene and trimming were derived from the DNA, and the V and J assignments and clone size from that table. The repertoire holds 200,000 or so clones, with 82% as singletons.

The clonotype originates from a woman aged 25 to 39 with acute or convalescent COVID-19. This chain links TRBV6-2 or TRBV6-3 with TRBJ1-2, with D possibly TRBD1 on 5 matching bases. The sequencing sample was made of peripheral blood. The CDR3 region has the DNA TGTGCCAGCAGCCAACCGGGTCAGCAGGGTGGCTATGGCTACACCTTC. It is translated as CASSQPGQQGGYGYTF.